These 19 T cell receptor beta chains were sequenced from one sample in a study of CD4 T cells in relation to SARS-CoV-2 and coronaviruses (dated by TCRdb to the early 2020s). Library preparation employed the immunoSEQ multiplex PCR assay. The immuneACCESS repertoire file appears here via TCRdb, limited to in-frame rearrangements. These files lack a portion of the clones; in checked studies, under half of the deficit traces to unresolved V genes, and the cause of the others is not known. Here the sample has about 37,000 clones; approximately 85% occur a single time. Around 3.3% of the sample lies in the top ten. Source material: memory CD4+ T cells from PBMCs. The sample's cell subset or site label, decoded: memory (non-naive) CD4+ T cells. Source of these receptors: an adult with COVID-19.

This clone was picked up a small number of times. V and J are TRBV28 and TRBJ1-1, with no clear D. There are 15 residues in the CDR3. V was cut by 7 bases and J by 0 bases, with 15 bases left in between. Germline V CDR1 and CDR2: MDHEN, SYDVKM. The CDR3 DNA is TGTGCCAGCACCGAAGTCGGCGATCTGAACACTGAAGCTTTCTTT. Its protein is CASTEVGDLNTEAFF.

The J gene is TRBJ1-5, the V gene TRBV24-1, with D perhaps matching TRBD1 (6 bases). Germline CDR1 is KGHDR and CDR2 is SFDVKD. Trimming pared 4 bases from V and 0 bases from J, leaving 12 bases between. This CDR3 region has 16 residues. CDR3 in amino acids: CATSDKTRGSNQPQHF. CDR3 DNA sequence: TGTGCCACCAGTGACAAGACCAGGGGTAGCAATCAGCCCCAGCATTTT.

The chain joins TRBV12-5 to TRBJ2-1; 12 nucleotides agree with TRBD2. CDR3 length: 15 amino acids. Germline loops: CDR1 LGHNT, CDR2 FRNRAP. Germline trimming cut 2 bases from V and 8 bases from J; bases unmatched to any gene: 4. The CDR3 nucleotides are TGTGCTAGTGGTTTGATACTAGCGGGAGGTGATGAGCAGTTCTTC. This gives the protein CASGLILAGGDEQFF. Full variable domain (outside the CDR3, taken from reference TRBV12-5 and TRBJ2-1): DARVTQTPRHKVTEMGQEVTMRCQPILGHNTVFWYRQTMMQGLELLAYFRNRAPLDDSGMPKDRFSAEMPDATLATLKIQPSEPRDSAVYFCASGLILAGGDEQFFGPGTRLTVL.

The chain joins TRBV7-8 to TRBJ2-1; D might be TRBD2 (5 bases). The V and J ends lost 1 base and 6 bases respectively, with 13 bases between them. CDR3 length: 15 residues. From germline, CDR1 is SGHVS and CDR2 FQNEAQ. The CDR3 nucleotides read TGTGCCAGCAGCTTAGAGGGAGTTCGGGCCAATGAGCAGTTCTTC. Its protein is CASSLEGVRANEQFF.

Here the CDR3 reads CASSPGVQGTYNEQFF. CDR3 coding DNA: TGTGCCAGCTCACCGGGGGTACAGGGGACCTACAATGAGCAGTTCTTC. V and J are TRBV18 and TRBJ2-1; 7 nucleotides line up with TRBD1. Trimming at V came to 3 bases and at J to 2 bases, leaving 7 bases not matched to a gene. CDR1 and CDR2 (germline): KGHSH, LQKENI. This CDR3 has 16 residues.

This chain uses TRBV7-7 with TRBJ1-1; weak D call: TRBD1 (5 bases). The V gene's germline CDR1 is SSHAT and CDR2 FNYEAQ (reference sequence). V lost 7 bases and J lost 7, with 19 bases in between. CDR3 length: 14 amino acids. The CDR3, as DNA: TGTGCCAGCACCCTCACCGGAGGGGTGTTTGAAGCTTTCTTT. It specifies CASTLTGGVFEAFF.

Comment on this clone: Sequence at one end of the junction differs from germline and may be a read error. The CDR3 spells CASLRQGVGKQPQHF. The CDR3 region has the DNA TGTGCCAGCCTTCGACAGGGGGTAGGCAAACAGCCCCAGCATTTT. The chain uses TRBV28 and TRBJ1-5; 9 nucleotides line up with TRBD1. The CDR3 is made up of 15 amino acids. From germline, CDR1 is MDHEN and CDR2 SYDVKM.

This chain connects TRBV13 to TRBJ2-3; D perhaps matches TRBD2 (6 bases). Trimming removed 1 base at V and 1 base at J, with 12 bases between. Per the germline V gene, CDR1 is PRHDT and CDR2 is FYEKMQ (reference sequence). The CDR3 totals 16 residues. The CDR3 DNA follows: TGTGCCAGCAGCTTAGATGCGGGACTCCGCACAGATACGCAGTATTTT. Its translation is CASSLDAGLRTDTQYF.

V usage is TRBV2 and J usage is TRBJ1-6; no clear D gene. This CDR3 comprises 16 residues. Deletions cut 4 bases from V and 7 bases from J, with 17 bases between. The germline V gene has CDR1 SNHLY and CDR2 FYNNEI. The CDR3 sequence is CASSGRQLAPNSPLHF. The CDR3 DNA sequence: TGTGCCAGCAGTGGACGTCAGCTAGCCCCCAATTCACCCCTCCACTTT.

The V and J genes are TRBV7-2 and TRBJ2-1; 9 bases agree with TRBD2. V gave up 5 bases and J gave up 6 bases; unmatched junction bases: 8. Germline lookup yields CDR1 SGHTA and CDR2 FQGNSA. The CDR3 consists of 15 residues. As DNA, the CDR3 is TGTGCCAGCAGCCAAATCGGGCGGGAGGGCAATGAGCAGTTCTTC. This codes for CASSQIGREGNEQFF.

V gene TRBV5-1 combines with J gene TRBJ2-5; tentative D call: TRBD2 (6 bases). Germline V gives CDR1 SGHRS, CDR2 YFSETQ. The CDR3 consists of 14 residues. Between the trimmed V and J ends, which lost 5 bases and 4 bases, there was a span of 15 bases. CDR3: CASRERRGRETQYF. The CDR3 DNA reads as TGCGCCAGCAGAGAAAGGAGGGGTCGAGAGACCCAGTACTTC.

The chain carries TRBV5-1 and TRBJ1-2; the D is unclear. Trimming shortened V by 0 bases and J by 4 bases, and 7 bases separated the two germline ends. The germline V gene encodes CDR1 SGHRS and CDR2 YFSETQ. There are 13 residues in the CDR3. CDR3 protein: CASSLGDFYGYTF. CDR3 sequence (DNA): TGCGCCAGCAGCTTGGGAGACTTCTATGGCTACACCTTC.

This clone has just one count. CDR3 residues: CATSDPFQETQYF. The CDR3 nucleotides are TGTGCCACCAGTGACCCCTTCCAAGAGACCCAGTACTTC. V and J are TRBV24-1 and TRBJ2-5; the D is unclear. Germline CDR1 reads KGHDR; CDR2 reads SFDVKD. V was trimmed by 4 bases and J by 1 base, leaving 6 bases between them. The CDR3 loop spans 13 amino acids.

The CDR3 DNA follows: TGTGCCAGCAGCTTGGCTGGGGACCCGGGCACAGATACGCAGTATTTT. Protein: CASSLAGDPGTDTQYF. The J gene is TRBJ2-3, the V gene TRBV5-6, with D perhaps TRBD1 or TRBD2 (5 bases each). The ends were cut back, 0 bases at V and 1 base at J, with 12 bases in the middle. The CDR3 spans 16 residues. The germline V gene has CDR1 SGHDT and CDR2 YYEEEE. The complete variable domain, with remaining parts taken from reference TRBV5-6 and TRBJ2-3, reads DAGVTQSPTHLIKTRGQQVTLRCSPKSGHDTVSWYQQALGQGPQFIFQYYEEEERQRGNFPDRFSGHQFPNYSSELNVNALLLGDSALYLCASSLAGDPGTDTQYFGPGTRLTVL.

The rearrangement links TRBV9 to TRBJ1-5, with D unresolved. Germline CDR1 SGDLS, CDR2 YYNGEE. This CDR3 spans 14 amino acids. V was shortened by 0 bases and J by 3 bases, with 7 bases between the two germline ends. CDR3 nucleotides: TGTGCCAGCAGCGTAGGGTCCTACAATCAGCCCCAGCATTTT. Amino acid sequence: CASSVGSYNQPQHF.

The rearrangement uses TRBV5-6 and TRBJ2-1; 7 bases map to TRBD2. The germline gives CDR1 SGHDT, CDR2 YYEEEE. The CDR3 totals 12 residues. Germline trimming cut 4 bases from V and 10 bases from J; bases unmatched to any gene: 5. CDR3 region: CASSPRGVEQFF. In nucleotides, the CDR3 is TGTGCCAGCAGCCCTCGGGGGGTAGAGCAGTTCTTC.

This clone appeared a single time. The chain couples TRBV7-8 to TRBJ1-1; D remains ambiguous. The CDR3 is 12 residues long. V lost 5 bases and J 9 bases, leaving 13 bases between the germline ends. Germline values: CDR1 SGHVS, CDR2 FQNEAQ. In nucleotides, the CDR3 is TGTGCCAGCAGCCAAACTACACAACAAGCTTTCTTT. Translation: CASSQTTQQAFF.

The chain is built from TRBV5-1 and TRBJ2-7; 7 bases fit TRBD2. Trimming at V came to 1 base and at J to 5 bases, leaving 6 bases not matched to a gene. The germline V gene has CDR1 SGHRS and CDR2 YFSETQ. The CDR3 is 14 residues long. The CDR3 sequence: CASSLSSGSDEQYF. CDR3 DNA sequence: TGCGCCAGCAGCTTGAGTAGCGGGTCCGACGAGCAGTACTTC.

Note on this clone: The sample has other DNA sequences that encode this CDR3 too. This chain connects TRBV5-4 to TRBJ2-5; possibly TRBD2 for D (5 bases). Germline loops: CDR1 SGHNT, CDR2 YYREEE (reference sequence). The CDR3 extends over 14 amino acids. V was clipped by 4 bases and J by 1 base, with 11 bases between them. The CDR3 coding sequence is TGTGCCAGCAGCCTGGTGGGAGTCCAAGAGACCCAGTACTTC. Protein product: CASSLVGVQETQYF.